The clone carrying this T cell receptor beta chain was observed a handful of times. This sample stems from a study of blood T cells in healthy people across ages. A J-beta primer mix and a sample-barcoded 5' primer were used in a second PCR of about 7 to 12 cycles. MiXCR, applied by TCRdb to the 5' RACE reads, yields one record per CDR3 protein. The repertoire includes over a million distinct CDR3 sequences, under 55% of them detected once, and about 20% sits in the top ten. The germline CDR1 and CDR2 sequences are LGHNA and YNFKEQ. The CDR3 totals 16 residues. Trimming took 4 bases from V and 5 from J; bases not matched to a gene: 6.

This chain uses TRBV4-2 with TRBJ2-5, with 14 nucleotides matching TRBD2. The specimen was blood. The receptor was isolated from a woman aged 55-70 years in good health. Written as DNA, the CDR3 is TGTGCCAGCAGCCTTGGGACTAGCGGGAGAGAGGAGACCCAGTACTTC. The encoded protein is CASSLGTSGREETQYF.